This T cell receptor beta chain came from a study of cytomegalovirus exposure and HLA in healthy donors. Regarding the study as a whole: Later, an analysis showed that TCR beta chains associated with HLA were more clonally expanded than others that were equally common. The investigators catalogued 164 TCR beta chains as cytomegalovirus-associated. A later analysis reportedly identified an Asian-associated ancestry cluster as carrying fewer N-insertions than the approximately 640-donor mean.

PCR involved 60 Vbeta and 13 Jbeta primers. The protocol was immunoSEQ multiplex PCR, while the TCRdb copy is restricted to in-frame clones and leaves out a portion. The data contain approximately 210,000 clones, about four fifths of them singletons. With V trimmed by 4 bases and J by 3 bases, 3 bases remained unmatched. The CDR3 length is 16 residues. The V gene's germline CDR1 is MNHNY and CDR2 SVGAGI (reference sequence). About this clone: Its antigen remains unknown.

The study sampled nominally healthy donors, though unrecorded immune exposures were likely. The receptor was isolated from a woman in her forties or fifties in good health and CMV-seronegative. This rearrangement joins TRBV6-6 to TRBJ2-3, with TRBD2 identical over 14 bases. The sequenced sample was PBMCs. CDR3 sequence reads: CASSLGTSGRTDTQYF. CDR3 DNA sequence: TGTGCCAGCAGTTTAGGGACTAGCGGGAGAACAGATACGCAGTATTTT.